The 20 T cell receptor beta chains given below trace back to one sample, sequenced in a study of blood T cell repertoires in COVID-19. The repertoire was sequenced with immunoSEQ multiplex PCR; TCRdb's copy has only in-frame clones and lacks some. The sample consists of some 360,000 clones, 88% of them appearing once. The sample was PBMCs or T cells enriched from blood (not recorded which). Receptor source: a woman between 25 and 40 years old who had been exposed to COVID-19.

In its sample, this clone was seen once. CDR3 coding DNA: TGTGCCAGCAGGGGATTGGTCACAGCGGCGGAGCAGTACTTC. Its translation: CASRGLVTAAEQYF. V and J are TRBV6-5 and TRBJ2-7; maybe TRBD2 (5 bases). Germline V gene sequence: CDR1 MNHEY, CDR2 SVGAGI. The CDR3 length is 14 residues. V shed 6 bases and J shed 7 bases, with 19 bases lying between them.

This chain uses TRBV7-7 with TRBJ2-2; no firm D call. Germline assignment: CDR1 SSHAT and CDR2 FNYEAQ (reference sequence). This CDR3 has 13 residues. The CDR3 DNA reads TGTGCTGCCGCCAATCGAGGCACCGGGGAGCTGTTTTTT. The encoded protein is CAAANRGTGELFF.

The V and J genes are TRBV5-6 and TRBJ1-5, with a possible D match to TRBD1 (6 bases). Per the germline V gene, CDR1 is SGHDT and CDR2 is YYEEEE. V was trimmed by 1 base and J by 3 bases, leaving 17 bases between them. This CDR3 comprises 17 residues. Here the CDR3 reads CASSLKETGKNNQPQHF. The CDR3 DNA follows: TGTGCCAGCAGCTTGAAGGAAACAGGGAAGAACAATCAGCCCCAGCATTTT.

V usage is TRBV28 and J usage is TRBJ2-7; 7 positions agree with TRBD1. V was clipped by 5 bases and J by 5 bases; unmatched bases: 6. Germline CDR1 reads MDHEN; CDR2 reads SYDVKM. The CDR3 contains 13 residues. The CDR3: CASSPLTGNEQYF. CDR3 in DNA: TGTGCCAGCAGTCCCTTGACAGGGAACGAGCAGTACTTC.

This clone was observed a handful of times. The chain employs TRBV5-4 and TRBJ2-1; 11 bases map to TRBD2. From germline, CDR1 is SGHNT and CDR2 YYREEE (reference sequence). The CDR3 is 15 amino acids. V was clipped by 4 bases and J by 8 bases; unmatched bases: 8. The CDR3 bases are TGTGCCAGCAGCCGAGGACTAGCGGGTTCCTATGAGCAGTTCTTC. Encoded protein: CASSRGLAGSYEQFF.

The chain carries TRBV2 and TRBJ1-1; D is unclear. V was trimmed by 8 bases and J by 4 bases, leaving 29 bases between them. This CDR3 spans 18 amino acids. Per germline, CDR1 SNHLY and CDR2 FYNNEI. The CDR3 is CASQTTTLLVGYPTEAFF. The CDR3 DNA follows: TGTGCCAGCCAGACTACTACACTCCTTGTTGGTTATCCCACTGAAGCTTTCTTT.

V gene TRBV3-1 (or the pseudogene TRBV3-2) combines with J gene TRBJ1-2, with D possibly matching TRBD1 (6 bases). Germline assignment: CDR1 LGHDT and CDR2 YNNKEL (reference sequence). The CDR3 contains 17 residues. The V end lost 1 base, the J end lost 0 bases, and 15 bases lay between the germline ends. CDR3 in DNA: TGTGCCAGCAGCCAAGTCGGGCGGACAGACTCTAACTATGGCTACACCTTC. It encodes CASSQVGRTDSNYGYTF.

This chain connects TRBV7-6 to TRBJ1-1; no reliable D call. The germline V gene encodes CDR1 SGHVS and CDR2 FNYEAQ. The CDR3 runs 13 residues. V was clipped by 3 bases and J by 1 base, with 6 bases between them. CDR3 sequence: CASSFTGNTEAFF. The CDR3 DNA reads as TGTGCCAGCAGCTTTACCGGGAACACTGAAGCTTTCTTT.

The rearrangement uses TRBV19 and TRBJ2-6; possible D gene TRBD1, 6 bases. The CDR3 sequence is 16 residues long. Germline V gene data show CDR1 as LNHDA and CDR2 as SQIVND (reference sequence). V was shortened by 3 bases and J by 0 bases, with 9 bases between the two germline ends. The CDR3 reads CASSIGTNSGANVLTF. The CDR3 DNA is TGTGCCAGTAGTATCGGGACAAACTCTGGGGCCAACGTCCTGACTTTC.

This chain links TRBV27 with TRBJ1-2, with 8 bases aligning to TRBD1. Trimming at V came to 6 bases and at J to 11 bases, leaving 5 bases not matched to a gene. CDR1 is MNHEY, CDR2 SMNVEV, per germline (reference sequence). This CDR3 has 11 amino acids. The CDR3 DNA reads TGTGCCAGCAGCCAGGGGGCGAGGTACACCTTC. This codes for CASSQGARYTF.

On this clone: This sample also contains other DNA sequences that code for the same CDR3. This chain joins TRBV19 and TRBJ1-2, with TRBD1 matching over 9 bases. CDR3 length: 13 residues. The J segment lost 8 bases and the V segment lost 6 bases, leaving 7 bases of the junction unmatched. Germline V gene lookup returns CDR1 LNHDA and CDR2 SQIVND (reference sequence). The CDR3 loop reads CASSPGQGGGYTF. DNA of the CDR3: TGTGCCAGTAGCCCGGGACAGGGTGGCGGCTACACCTTC. Together with reference TRBV19 and TRBJ1-2, the CDR3 gives the full variable domain: DGGITQSPKYLFRKEGQNVTLSCEQNLNHDAMYWYRQDPGQGLRLIYYSQIVNDFQKGDIAEGYSVSREKKESFPLTVTSAQKNPTAFYLCASSPGQGGGYTFGSGTRLTVV.

The chain uses TRBV28 and TRBJ1-3, with D hard to call. The length of the CDR3 is 15 residues. CDR1 and CDR2 from the germline V gene are MDHEN and SYDVKM. The V end was cut by 7 bases, the J end by 2 bases, with 15 bases between. For the CDR3, the DNA is TGTGCCAGCAACATAGACACTCACACTGGAAACACCATATATTTT. Protein sequence: CASNIDTHTGNTIYF.

The V call is TRBV7-8, the J call TRBJ2-5; TRBD1 matches at 11 bases. The CDR3 runs 15 residues. Per germline, CDR1 SGHVS and CDR2 FQNEAQ. The trim removed 5 bases at V and 4 bases at J, leaving 6 bases unmatched. CDR3 protein: CASSPWTGGGETQYF. The CDR3 DNA reads TGTGCCAGCAGCCCCTGGACAGGGGGCGGAGAGACCCAGTACTTC. Together with reference TRBV7-8 and TRBJ2-5, the CDR3 gives the full variable domain: GAGVSQSPRYKVAKRGQDVALRCDPISGHVSLFWYQQALGQGPEFLTYFQNEAQLDKSGLPSDRFFAERPEGSVSTLKIQRTQQEDSAVYLCASSPWTGGGETQYFGPGTRLLVL.

V gene TRBV6-1 combines with J gene TRBJ2-2; 8 bases are a match to TRBD2. CDR1 MNHNS and CDR2 SASEGT come from the germline V gene. J gave up 6 bases and V 3 bases, and 6 bases lay outside the gene matches. The CDR3 consists of 15 residues. In DNA form, the CDR3 reads TGTGCCAGCAGTGATCCGGGACTAGTATCCGGGGAGCTGTTTTTT. Encoded protein: CASSDPGLVSGELFF.

This clone has a single count. The V call is TRBV27, the J call TRBJ1-1; D is undetermined. The germline V gene encodes CDR1 MNHEY and CDR2 SMNVEV (reference sequence). With 8 bases removed from V and 2 bases from J, the gap between germline ends came to 12 bases. The CDR3 is 13 amino acids. The chain's CDR3 is CASGPSHNTEAFF. For the CDR3, the DNA is TGTGCCAGCGGGCCGTCACATAACACTGAAGCTTTCTTT.

V gene TRBV2 combines with J gene TRBJ1-4; 7 bases are a match to TRBD1. V lost 6 bases and J lost 1; bases outside the gene matches: 8. The CDR3 extends over 16 amino acids. Germline CDR1 SNHLY, CDR2 FYNNEI. This CDR3 is CASSSQGPETNEKLFF. In DNA, the CDR3 is TGTGCCAGCAGCTCACAGGGGCCCGAAACTAATGAAAAACTGTTTTTT.

For the CDR3, the DNA is TGTGCCAGCTCACGCCAGACAGGGAGCGATCAGCCCCAGCATTTT. Protein sequence: CASSRQTGSDQPQHF. This chain joins TRBV18 and TRBJ1-5, with 7 bases matching TRBD1. The junction had 8 bases not matched to a gene; V was cut back by 4 bases and J by 5 bases. Germline-derived CDR1 and CDR2 are KGHSH and LQKENI. The CDR3 totals 15 residues.

The chain joins TRBV2 to TRBJ2-2; 12 nucleotides align to TRBD2. The CDR3 has 18 residues. CDR1 and CDR2 (germline): SNHLY, FYNNEI. The junction had 14 bases not matched to a gene; V was cut back by 5 bases and J by 7 bases. The CDR3 here is CASSFPTSGRSLDGELFF. CDR3 DNA sequence: TGTGCCAGCAGTTTCCCGACTAGCGGGAGATCTTTGGACGGGGAGCTGTTTTTT.

The rearrangement links TRBV4-1 to TRBJ2-7, with 7 bases that match TRBD1. V gave up 3 bases and J gave up 0 bases; unmatched junction bases: 8. Germline CDR1 reads MGHRA; CDR2 reads YSYEKL. This CDR3 has 16 residues. As DNA, the CDR3 is TGCGCCAGCAGCCAGGGGACAGACTTAACCTCCTACGAGCAGTACTTC. Translated: CASSQGTDLTSYEQYF.

The chain joins TRBV7-8 to TRBJ2-2, with TRBD2 identical over 7 bases. V lost 1 base and J lost 4; bases outside the gene matches: 6. The CDR3 runs 16 residues. The germline V gene has CDR1 SGHVS and CDR2 FQNEAQ. The DNA of the CDR3 is TGTGCCAGCAGCTTAGTTGGCGGGAGAGGCACCGGGGAGCTGTTTTTT. This translates into CASSLVGGRGTGELFF.